The text below deals with one T cell receptor (beta chain). The CDR3 is 14 residues long. Between the trimmed V and J ends, which lost 7 bases and 1 base, there was a span of 14 bases. Germline assignment: CDR1 SQVTM and CDR2 ANQGSEA. This record comes from a study of cytomegalovirus exposure and HLA in healthy donors. The primer mix had 60 Vbeta and 13 Jbeta primers. Profiling relied on immunoSEQ multiplex PCR, and the TCRdb table lists in-frame clones only, not all of them. The repertoire holds about 140,000 clones, with 82% as singletons. Sequences were obtained from PBMCs. The chain couples TRBV29-1 to TRBJ1-3; a possible D gene is TRBD1 (5 bases). This receptor was taken from a male donor in good health and CMV-seronegative. CDR3 nucleotide sequence: TGCAGCGCCGCTTTGACAGCTTCTGGAAACACCATATATTTT. It codes for CSAALTASGNTIYF.